The entry below gives a single T cell receptor (beta chain) sequence along with its context. Its antigen remains unidentified. The sample belongs to a study of OX40 agonist ivuxolimab in advanced cancers. Profiling relied on immunoSEQ multiplex PCR, and the TCRdb table lists in-frame clones only, not all of them. The sample has tens of thousands of clones, about 80% seen once. Study-wide results and caveats: CD4+ and CD8+ blood T cells expanded clonally by week 6 at 0.1 to 3.0 mg/kg.

With 2 bases removed from V and 0 bases from J, the gap between germline ends came to 11 bases. Germline V gene lookup returns CDR1 SGHDN and CDR2 FVKESK. CDR3 length equals 17 residues. The source of this sequence is an adult with an advanced solid tumor such as melanoma, head and neck, liver or kidney cancer. The chain combines TRBV14 with TRBJ1-6, with D tentatively TRBD1 (6 bases). This material consisted of CD4+ or CD8+ T cells sorted from blood, taken in a trial of the OX40 agonist ivuxolimab. The CDR3: CASSQRTALSYNSPLHF. The CDR3 nucleotides are TGTGCCAGCAGCCAAAGGACAGCCCTCTCCTATAATTCACCCCTCCACTTT.